This TCR beta chain was documented in a study of cytomegalovirus exposure and HLA in healthy donors. Study-wide context: The approximately 120 validation repertoires, a later analysis reported, used the same platform as the approximately 630 first-cohort repertoires.

Using immunoSEQ multiplex PCR, the repertoire was profiled, and TCRdb retains in-frame clones only, with some absent. The sample shows around 250,000 clones, 85% to 90% of them seen only once. The CDR3 is 14 residues long. V gave up 7 bases and J gave up 7 bases; unmatched junction bases: 10. Germline-derived CDR1 and CDR2 are SEHNR and FQNEAQ (reference sequence). Concerning this clone itself: Its antigen is not identified.

Notes on the study in general: Associated with cytomegalovirus, according to the listing, were 164 TCR beta chains. A later analysis found first-cohort TCR clusters tended to co-occur in the 90 to 150 validation repertoires. Rarity characterized most TCR sequences, yet some public TCRs appeared in many donors.

This sequence was found in a woman aged 18 to 35 in good health and CMV-seronegative. The V and J genes are TRBV7-9 and TRBJ2-1; 7 bases line up with TRBD2. Material for sequencing was PBMCs. The CDR3 DNA reads TGTGCCAGCACCCACACGGGGGGAAGGAATGAGCAGTTCTTC. It specifies CASTHTGGRNEQFF.